This T cell receptor (beta chain) was observed in a study of T cell repertoires in cytomegalovirus infection. Overall study context: Public signatures in TCR beta pointed to CMV infection and matching HLA type.

This clonotype was counted ten times or more. The junction had 13 bases not matched to a gene; V was cut back by 5 bases and J by 4 bases. CDR1 is SEHNR and CDR2 is FQNEAQ in the germline V gene (reference sequence). This CDR3 is 16 amino acids long. Each CDR3 protein is one row after TCRdb ran MiXCR on the reads. The table includes roughly 640,000 distinct CDR3 sequences, 20% to 30% detected once. V is TRBV7-9 and J is TRBJ1-2, with 7 positions matching TRBD1. This TCR was recovered from a human donor in good health (CMV status not recorded). Some clones in this sample may be carry-over from other donors' samples. Sequencing input: CD8+ T cells from PBMCs. CDR3 bases: TGTGCCAGCAGCGAGACTTCGACAGGGAGAGGCTATGGCTACACCTTC. This codes for CASSETSTGRGYGYTF. Supplemented by reference TRBV7-9 and TRBJ1-2, the full variable domain reads DTGVSQNPRHKITKRGQNVTFRCDPISEHNRLYWYRQTLGQGPEFLTYFQNEAQLEKSRLLSDRFSAERPKGSFSTLEIQRTEQGDSAMYLCASSETSTGRGYGYTFGSGTRLTVV.